Listed below are T cell receptor beta chains from one sample, sequenced in a study of cytomegalovirus exposure and HLA in healthy donors. Some clones are missing from TCRdb's copy, which holds only in-frame ones; the method was immunoSEQ multiplex PCR. The data contain 200,000 to 250,000 clones, almost 85% of them singletons. The sample comprised PBMCs. These TCRs come from a woman between 40 and 50 years old in good health and CMV-seronegative. CDR3s include the opening cysteine and the closing phenylalanine or tryptophan. The D gene is left open where the match is weak.

d_gene: -
v_gene: TRBV18
j_gene: TRBJ2-6
CDR3nt: TGTGCCAGCTCACCGGCGGTCCCGAGCTCTGGGGCCAACGTCCTGACTTTC
CDR3aa: CASSPAVPSSGANVLTF

d_gene: TRBD1
v_gene: TRBV6-5
j_gene: TRBJ1-5
CDR3nt: TGTGCCAGCGCAAGGGGGCAGGGACAGCCCCAGCATTTT
CDR3aa: CASARGQGQPQHF

d_gene: -
v_gene: TRBV5-1
j_gene: TRBJ2-2
CDR3nt: TGCGCCAGCAGCCCTCGGGACATCGTAAACACCGGGGAGCTGTTTTTT
CDR3aa: CASSPRDIVNTGELFF

d_gene: TRBD1
v_gene: TRBV19
j_gene: TRBJ1-1
CDR3nt: TGTGCCAGTAGTATGACAGGGGGCTATAACACTGAAGCTTTCTTT
CDR3aa: CASSMTGGYNTEAFF

d_gene: -
v_gene: TRBV4-2
j_gene: TRBJ1-2
CDR3nt: TGTGCCAGCAGCCAAGGAGGGGGGGGACGGGAAAGGAATGGCTACACCTTC
CDR3aa: CASSQGGGGRERNGYTF

d_gene: -
v_gene: TRBV7-2
j_gene: TRBJ1-3
CDR3nt: TGTGCCAGCAGCCCGGGGGTGACCGGAAACACCATATATTTT
CDR3aa: CASSPGVTGNTIYF

d_gene: -
v_gene: TRBV5-1
j_gene: TRBJ2-1
CDR3nt: TGCGCCAGCAGTTTCGGGGATGGAGAAAATGAGCAGTTCTTC
CDR3aa: CASSFGDGENEQFF

d_gene: -
v_gene: TRBV5-6
j_gene: TRBJ1-5
CDR3nt: TGTGCCAGCAGCTTGGGCAGGGCTCAGCCCCAGCATTTT
CDR3aa: CASSLGRAQPQHF

d_gene: -
v_gene: TRBV18
j_gene: TRBJ2-4
CDR3nt: TGTGCCAGCTCACCACCGGTAACGGGGGTTGAAGAAAACATTCAGTACTTC
CDR3aa: CASSPPVTGVEENIQYF

d_gene: -
v_gene: TRBV5-1
j_gene: TRBJ2-5
CDR3nt: TGCGCCAGCAGTCAACGCATGGGATCGCTACCGGGGGAGACCCAGTACTTC
CDR3aa: CASSQRMGSLPGETQYF